The clone carrying this TCR beta chain was detected many times. Its antigen is as yet unknown. Newly diagnosed patients aged 18 to 65 had hyperthyroidism of under 2 months' duration. Those patients with uncontrolled infection, other autoimmune disease, pregnancy or lactation were excluded. Each 10 ml fresh peripheral blood draw supplied the PBMCs. V dropped 8 bases and J dropped 5 bases, with 12 bases sitting between them. The CDR3 sequence is 12 residues long. Amplification targeted TCR beta CDR3 regions from RNA transcripts. During a first-round RT-PCR of the TCR CDR3, the HTBI primer set was used. TCRdb re-called the multiplex PCR reads with MiXCR, one entry per CDR3 protein. The data contain nearly 750,000 distinct CDR3 sequences, under 45% of them singletons. This entry comes from a study of T cells in Graves' hyperthyroidism and ophthalmopathy. Overall study results and limits: Most thyroid clonotypes expanded above 0.001 appeared in blood too.

The source material was blood. This rearrangement joins TRBV12-3 or TRBV12-4 to TRBJ1-2, with D maybe TRBD1 (5 bases). This TCR came from a woman in her 40s with Graves' hyperthyroidism. For the CDR3, the DNA is TGTGCCAGCCGGGGGGAGGGGTATGGCTACACCTTC. Protein product: CASRGEGYGYTF.